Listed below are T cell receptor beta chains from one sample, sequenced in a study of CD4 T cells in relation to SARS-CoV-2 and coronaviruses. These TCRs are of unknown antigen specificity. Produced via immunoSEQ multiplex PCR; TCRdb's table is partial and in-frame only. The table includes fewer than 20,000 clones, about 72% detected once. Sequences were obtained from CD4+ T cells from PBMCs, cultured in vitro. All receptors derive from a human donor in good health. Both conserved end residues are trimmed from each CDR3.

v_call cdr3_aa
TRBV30 AWSGTSGRAWSHNEQF
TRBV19 ASSTPGAGVHNEQF
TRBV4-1 ASSQPEDTQY
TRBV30 AWQQATGNTIY
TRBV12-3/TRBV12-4 ASRLIQSTEAF
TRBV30 AWSDTQVYGEKLF
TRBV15 ATSRPGQPQH
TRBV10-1 ASSGDRGRSTEAF
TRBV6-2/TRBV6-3 ASSYGSVGGRYSNQPQH
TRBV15 ATSRDWAPYNEQF
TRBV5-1 ASSTGTEGQPQH
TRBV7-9 ASSFGGGGNQPQH
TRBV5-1 ASSFEETQY
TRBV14 ASSVVQRASYEQY
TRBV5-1 ASTYRVGTGELF
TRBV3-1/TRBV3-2 ASSQAHRANYGYT
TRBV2 ASSGRDRFTDTQY
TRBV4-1 ASSQEGRGNTIY
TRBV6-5 ASARTGWDEQY
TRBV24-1 ATSVTTDTQY
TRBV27 ASSFRVDYGYT
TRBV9 ASSATGGSGETQY
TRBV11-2 ASSVPSEQF
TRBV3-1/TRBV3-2 ASSQGTSGKNEQF
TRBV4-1 ASSQAGLNGYT
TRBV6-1 ASRSLGREGHEQY
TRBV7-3 ASSLTGTGCSDTEAF
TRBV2 ASSTGRRETRSY
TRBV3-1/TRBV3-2 ASSQEGSNQPQH
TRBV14 ASSQAGSRGEQY
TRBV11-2 ASSLIRGTEQY
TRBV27 ASSLGRQQQPQH
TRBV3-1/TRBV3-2 ASSQEGRRETQY
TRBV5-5 ASSLRESTQY
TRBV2 ASNLAGIHEQY
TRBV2 AWTAGDTEAF
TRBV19 ASSIVPLAGGDEKLF
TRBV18 ASSPQGDRGTEAF
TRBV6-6 ASSRAGNTIY
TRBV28 ASSPSDRGLSGYT